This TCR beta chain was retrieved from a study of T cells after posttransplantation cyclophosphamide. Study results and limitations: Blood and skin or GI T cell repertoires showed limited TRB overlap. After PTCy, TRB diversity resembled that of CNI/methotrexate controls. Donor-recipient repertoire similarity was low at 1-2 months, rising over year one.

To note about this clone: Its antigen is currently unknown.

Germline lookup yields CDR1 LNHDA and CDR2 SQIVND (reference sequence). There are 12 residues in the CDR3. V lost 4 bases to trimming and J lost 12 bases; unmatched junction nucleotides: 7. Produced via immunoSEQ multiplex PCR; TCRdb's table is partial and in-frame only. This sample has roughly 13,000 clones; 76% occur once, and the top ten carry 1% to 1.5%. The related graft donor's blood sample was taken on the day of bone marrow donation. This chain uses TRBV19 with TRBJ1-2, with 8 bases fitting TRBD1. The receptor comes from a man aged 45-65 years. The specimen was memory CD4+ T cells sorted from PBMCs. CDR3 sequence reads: CASSTRTGSDTF. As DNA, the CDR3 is TGTGCCAGTAGTACCCGGACAGGGTCGGACACCTTC. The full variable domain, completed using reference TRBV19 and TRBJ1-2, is DGGITQSPKYLFRKEGQNVTLSCEQNLNHDAMYWYRQDPGQGLRLIYYSQIVNDFQKGDIAEGYSVSREKKESFPLTVTSAQKNPTAFYLCASSTRTGSDTFGSGTRLTVV.